These 28 T cell receptor beta chains share one sample of origin, sequenced in a study of blood T cell repertoires in COVID-19. Sequencing used immunoSEQ multiplex PCR; TCRdb keeps in-frame clones, though not all of them. The table includes some 180,000 clones, roughly 85% detected once. Sequencing was carried out using peripheral blood. The receptors stem from a woman aged 55-70 years with acute or convalescent COVID-19.

The V and J genes are TRBV2 and TRBJ2-2, with a weak D call TRBD2 (5 bases). The germline CDR1 and CDR2 sequences are SNHLY and FYNNEI. This CDR3 has 16 amino acids. V was trimmed by 3 bases and J by 6 bases, leaving 17 bases between them. The CDR3 nucleotides read TGTGCCAGCAGTGAGGACGGCGCTAGCTACGCCGGGGAGCTGTTTTTT. Translation: CASSEDGASYAGELFF.

The chain is built from TRBV25-1 and TRBJ1-1, with 10 positions matching TRBD1. V lost 3 bases and J lost 11; bases outside the gene matches: 9. The CDR3 has 14 residues. CDR1 MGHDK and CDR2 SYGVNS come from the germline V gene. CDR3 in DNA: TGTGCCAGCAGTGAGAGTTTGGGACAGGGGAGGGCTTTCTTT. This encodes CASSESLGQGRAFF.

This clone was counted a single time. The genes are TRBV3-1 (or the pseudogene TRBV3-2) and TRBJ1-2; a weak D match, TRBD1 (5 bases). CDR1 is LGHDT and CDR2 is YNNKEL in the germline V gene (reference sequence). The ends were cut back, 3 bases at V and 8 bases at J, with 25 bases in the middle. CDR3 size: 17 residues. The CDR3 DNA reads TGTGCCAGCAGCCACCTTATCCCGCGACAGCCCCTCGGGGGCTACACCTTC. Encoded protein: CASSHLIPRQPLGGYTF.

This clone has a single count. CDR3 protein: CATSDPSSRSETQYF. The CDR3, as DNA: TGTGCCACCAGTGATCCCTCGTCTAGGTCAGAGACCCAGTACTTC. The J gene is TRBJ2-5, the V gene TRBV24-1, with no clear D. CDR3 size: 15 residues. Trimming left V 3 bases short and J 4 bases short, with 14 bases between. CDR1 and CDR2 (germline): KGHDR, SFDVKD.

J is TRBJ2-5 and V is TRBV6-5, with 7 bases matching TRBD1. The CDR3 has 15 amino acids. CDR1 and CDR2 from the germline V gene are MNHEY and SVGAGI. V shed 7 bases and J 2 bases; nucleotides not matched to a gene: 10. The CDR3 sequence: CASTNPRTGQETQYF. The CDR3 DNA reads TGTGCCAGCACCAACCCCCGGACAGGACAAGAGACCCAGTACTTC.

V gene TRBV3-1 (or the pseudogene TRBV3-2) combines with J gene TRBJ1-2; perhaps TRBD1 as D (5 bases). The CDR3 has 13 amino acids. Germline CDR1 is LGHDT and CDR2 is YNNKEL (reference sequence). V was cut by 3 bases and J by 6 bases, with 11 bases left in between. The CDR3 loop is CASSQSGMDGYTF. The CDR3, as DNA: TGTGCCAGCAGCCAGTCAGGGATGGATGGCTACACCTTC.

The chain combines TRBV4-2 with TRBJ2-1, with TRBD2 identical over 8 bases. Germline trimming cut 0 bases from V and 9 bases from J; bases unmatched to any gene: 7. This CDR3 has 15 amino acids. CDR1 is LGHNA and CDR2 is YNFKEQ in the germline V gene. This CDR3 reads CASSQDGGGQGEQFF. CDR3 DNA: TGTGCCAGCAGCCAAGACGGCGGGGGGCAAGGTGAGCAGTTCTTC.

The rearrangement joins TRBV28 to TRBJ1-3; D unresolved. Germline CDR1 reads MDHEN; CDR2 reads SYDVKM. This CDR3 is built from 12 residues. Trimming removed 8 bases from V and 3 bases from J, with 8 bases in between. The DNA of the CDR3 is TGTGCCAGCCTTCGGGGTGGAAACACCATATATTTT. This sequence encodes CASLRGGNTIYF.

The table lists this clone with a count of one. V usage is TRBV19 and J usage is TRBJ1-1; D might be TRBD1 (5 bases). Between the trimmed V and J ends, which lost 6 bases and 1 base, there was a span of 12 bases. Germline V lookup: CDR1 LNHDA, CDR2 SQIVND (reference sequence). The CDR3 spans 14 residues. The CDR3 bases are TGTGCCAGTAGGGGGGGGACGGGGAACACTGAAGCTTTCTTT. Residues: CASRGGTGNTEAFF. The full variable domain, with the rest looked up from reference TRBV19 and TRBJ1-1, is DGGITQSPKYLFRKEGQNVTLSCEQNLNHDAMYWYRQDPGQGLRLIYYSQIVNDFQKGDIAEGYSVSREKKESFPLTVTSAQKNPTAFYLCASRGGTGNTEAFFGQGTRLTVV.

J is TRBJ2-1 and V is TRBV5-1; tentatively, D is TRBD1 (6 bases). The CDR3 length is 14 residues. Per germline, CDR1 SGHRS and CDR2 YFSETQ. The V end lost 4 bases, the J end lost 8 bases, and 16 bases lay between the germline ends. Here the CDR3 reads CASSPGTSGDEQFF. DNA of the CDR3: TGCGCCAGCAGCCCGGGGACATCTGGCGATGAGCAGTTCTTC.

The V call is TRBV24-1, the J call TRBJ2-3; 10 positions match TRBD2. Trimming removed 4 bases from V and 4 bases from J; junction bases left unmatched: 7. Germline lookup yields CDR1 KGHDR and CDR2 SFDVKD. The length of the CDR3 is 16 residues. The CDR3 region has the DNA TGTGCCACCAGTGACCCACTAGCGGGAACGGCAGATACGCAGTATTTT. It is translated as CATSDPLAGTADTQYF.

This clone was counted once. The CDR3: CASSPGTSGTWGNEQFF. CDR3 coding DNA: TGTGCCAGCAGTCCTGGGACTAGCGGGACGTGGGGGAATGAGCAGTTCTTC. This chain joins TRBV5-4 and TRBJ2-1, with 13 bases identical to TRBD2. This CDR3 is built from 17 residues. Germline V gives CDR1 SGHNT, CDR2 YYREEE (reference sequence). The trim removed 5 bases at V and 7 bases at J, leaving 12 bases unmatched.

This clone came up a few times. V usage is TRBV15 and J usage is TRBJ2-5; 12 bases map to TRBD2. J was trimmed by 5 bases and V by 1 base; bases with no gene match: 2. This CDR3 has 15 residues. Looked up from germline, CDR1 is LNHNV and CDR2 is YYDKDF (reference sequence). For the CDR3, the DNA is TGTGCCACCAGCAGAGGACTAGCGGGAGTTGAGACCCAGTACTTC. This gives the protein CATSRGLAGVETQYF. The whole variable domain, filled in from reference TRBV15 and TRBJ2-5, reads DAMVIQNPRYQVTQFGKPVTLSCSQTLNHNVMYWYQQKSSQAPKLLFHYYDKDFNNEADTPDNFQSRRPNTSFCFLDIRSPGLGDTAMYLCATSRGLAGVETQYFGPGTRLLVL.

The chain is built from TRBV3-1 (or the pseudogene TRBV3-2) and TRBJ1-2, with a weak D call TRBD1 (5 bases). In germline, CDR1 is LGHDT, CDR2 YNNKEL (reference sequence). V was cut by 7 bases and J by 6 bases, with 18 bases left in between. The CDR3 is 14 residues long. CDR3 DNA sequence: TGTGCCAGCACCCTTCGGGGGGGAAACAATGGCTACACCTTC. It is translated as CASTLRGGNNGYTF.

J is TRBJ1-3 and V is TRBV7-8; possibly TRBD1 for D (5 bases). The V end was cut by 7 bases, the J end by 0 bases, with 16 bases between. Germline V CDR1 and CDR2: SGHVS, FQNEAQ. The CDR3 length is 16 residues. CDR3 region: CASIPGRQNSGNTIYF. Written as DNA, the CDR3 is TGTGCCAGCATCCCCGGACGACAGAACTCTGGAAACACCATATATTTT.

The CDR3 DNA reads TGTGCCAGCAGTTTCTGGAGAGGGGGCTACACCTTC. As protein: CASSFWRGGYTF. V and J are TRBV12-3 or TRBV12-4 and TRBJ1-2; D gene uncertain. The CDR3 runs 12 residues. Between the trimmed V and J ends, which lost 3 bases and 8 bases, there was a span of 10 bases.

This chain connects TRBV3-1 (or the pseudogene TRBV3-2) to TRBJ1-2; 10 bases match TRBD1. The CDR3 totals 12 residues. Germline values: CDR1 LGHDT, CDR2 YNNKEL (reference sequence). V gave up 3 bases and J gave up 13 bases; unmatched junction bases: 5. The CDR3 loop reads CASSQGQGPSTF. In DNA, the CDR3 is TGTGCCAGCAGCCAGGGACAGGGGCCCTCCACCTTC.

V and J are TRBV10-3 and TRBJ1-5; D is perhaps TRBD1 (5 bases). Germline V gene data show CDR1 as ENHRY and CDR2 as SYGVKD. The CDR3 contains 15 residues. V was cut by 2 bases and J by 2 bases, with 10 bases left in between. The CDR3 sequence: CAISEAVRGNQPQHF. The CDR3, as DNA: TGTGCCATCAGTGAGGCCGTCAGGGGCAATCAGCCCCAGCATTTT.

The V gene is TRBV11-2, the J gene TRBJ2-5; 9 positions match TRBD2. V dropped 6 bases and J dropped 5; count of bases not matched to a gene: 7. This CDR3 comprises 14 residues. CDR1 and CDR2 (germline): SGHAT, FQNNGV. The CDR3 reads CASRPGLAAETQYF. The CDR3 nucleotides read TGTGCCAGCAGACCGGGACTAGCAGCCGAGACCCAGTACTTC.

The genes are TRBV12-1 and TRBJ2-3; no check of the table's D call, TRBD2, against the DNA was made. TRBV12-1 is designated a pseudogene. The CDR3 extends over 15 amino acids. The CDR3 DNA reads TGTGCCAGCAGCGACCCGGGACTAGCTACAGATACGCAGTATTTT. Its translation: CASSDPGLATDTQYF.

CDR3 loop: CASSLGINQPQHF. Written as DNA, the CDR3 is TGTGCCAGCAGCCTCGGGATCAATCAGCCCCAGCATTTT. This rearrangement joins TRBV7-9 to TRBJ1-5; D not resolved. Germline CDR1 reads SEHNR; CDR2 reads FQNEAQ (reference sequence). Deletions cut 5 bases from V and 3 bases from J, with 8 bases between. CDR3 length: 13 amino acids. Combining the CDR3 with reference TRBV7-9 and TRBJ1-5 gives the whole variable domain DTGVSQNPRHKITKRGQNVTFRCDPISEHNRLYWYRQTLGQGPEFLTYFQNEAQLEKSRLLSDRFSAERPKGSFSTLEIQRTEQGDSAMYLCASSLGINQPQHFGDGTRLSIL.

This sequence joins TRBV27 and TRBJ1-5, with D possibly being TRBD1 (5 bases). The germline V gene encodes CDR1 MNHEY and CDR2 SMNVEV (reference sequence). Trimming cost V 7 bases and J 7 bases, with 23 bases left between them. The CDR3 has 16 residues. The CDR3 spells CASIPAGLLKQQPQHF. The CDR3 DNA reads as TGTGCCAGCATCCCCGCGGGACTCCTCAAGCAACAGCCCCAGCATTTT.

The chain combines TRBV19 with TRBJ1-2, with D unclear. V lost 3 bases, J lost 0 bases, and 8 bases lay in between. The germline V gene encodes CDR1 LNHDA and CDR2 SQIVND (reference sequence). The CDR3 is 14 amino acids. CDR3 sequence reads: CASSISVSNYGYTF. For the CDR3, the DNA is TGTGCCAGTAGTATTTCGGTTTCTAACTATGGCTACACCTTC.

V and J are TRBV7-6 and TRBJ1-2; 8 nucleotides align to TRBD1. After removal of 1 base from V and 4 bases from J, the junction contained 17 bases not matched to a gene. The CDR3 loop spans 19 amino acids. Germline lookup yields CDR1 SGHVS and CDR2 FNYEAQ. CDR3 DNA: TGTGCCAGCAGCTTAGGGCGTGGGACAGGCCAAGCCTCGGGCTATGGCTACACCTTC. This translates into CASSLGRGTGQASGYGYTF.

CDR3 residues: CASFETGNTEAFF. CDR3 coding DNA: TGTGCCAGCTTCGAGACAGGGAACACTGAAGCTTTCTTT. V usage is TRBV3-1 (or the pseudogene TRBV3-2) and J usage is TRBJ1-1; D perhaps matches TRBD1 (6 bases). Looked up from germline, CDR1 is LGHDT and CDR2 is YNNKEL (reference sequence). V dropped 8 bases and J dropped 1 base, with 11 bases sitting between them. This CDR3 region has 13 residues.

The V gene is TRBV28, the J gene TRBJ2-6; D may be TRBD1 (5 bases). With 6 bases removed from V and 5 bases from J, the gap between germline ends came to 17 bases. Germline CDR1 is MDHEN and CDR2 is SYDVKM. The CDR3 is made up of 16 amino acids. Written as DNA, the CDR3 is TGTGCCAGCAGACCAGGGAAAATGAGAAGGGCCAACGTCCTGACTTTC. Amino acids: CASRPGKMRRANVLTF.

The chain carries TRBV7-9 and TRBJ2-2; D not resolved. CDR3 length: 14 amino acids. Trimming pared 0 bases from V and 1 base from J, leaving 3 bases between. Germline values: CDR1 SEHNR, CDR2 FQNEAQ (reference sequence). The CDR3 is CASSLARNTGELFF. The CDR3 region has the DNA TGTGCCAGCAGCTTAGCTCGGAACACCGGGGAGCTGTTTTTT.

The genes are TRBV28 and TRBJ2-1; 7 nucleotides line up with TRBD2. The V and J ends lost 7 bases and 4 bases, in that order; junction bases with no gene match: 10. The germline V gene encodes CDR1 MDHEN and CDR2 SYDVKM. This CDR3 has 15 residues. This CDR3 reads CASNLAAGIYNEQFF. The DNA of the CDR3 is TGTGCCAGCAATCTAGCAGCGGGAATTTACAATGAGCAGTTCTTC.